These T cell receptor beta chains were read from a single sample in a study of ipilimumab plus nivolumab after autologous stem cell transplantation. Produced via immunoSEQ multiplex PCR; TCRdb's table is partial and in-frame only. The sample holds fewer than 45,000 clones, 80% to 95% seen once. The sample was PBMCs, taken in a trial of ipilimumab plus nivolumab as post-transplant consolidation. The source is a male donor with multiple myeloma. Each CDR3 is given with its conserved first and last residue. A D gene is named only where the DNA matches it firmly. The size of a clone is reported for some rows only, either as once, few or many, or as a class for expanded clones.

V: TRBV15; D: NA; size: NA; J: TRBJ2-3; DNA: TGTGCCACCAGCAGAGCTGGGGCCCAGGATACGCAGTATTTT; CDR3: CATSRAGAQDTQYF
V: TRBV6-1; D: TRBD1; size: NA; J: TRBJ1-5; DNA: TGTGCCAGTGCAAACAGGGGGCTTCATCAGCCCCAGCATTTT; CDR3: CASANRGLHQPQHF
V: TRBV27; D: NA; size: NA; J: TRBJ2-2; DNA: TGTGCCACTAAACGGGTCAGGGAGGCCGGGGAGCTGTTTTTT; CDR3: CATKRVREAGELFF
V: TRBV5-6; D: TRBD1; size: NA; J: TRBJ1-2; DNA: TGTGCCAGCAGCTCACGGGGACAGGGGAGCTATGGCTACACCTTC; CDR3: CASSSRGQGSYGYTF
V: TRBV15; D: NA; size: NA; J: TRBJ2-5; DNA: TGTGCCACCAGCAGAGATCAGGAAGAGACCCAGTACTTC; CDR3: CATSRDQEETQYF
V: TRBV5-1; D: NA; size: NA; J: TRBJ1-4; DNA: TGCGCCAGCAGCCCGGGACGAGTACAGGGCCCTAATGAAAAACTGTTTTTT; CDR3: CASSPGRVQGPNEKLFF
V: TRBV11-3; D: NA; size: NA; J: TRBJ1-4; DNA: TGTGCCAGCAGCTTTGATCTACGACAGCCAAATGAAAAACTGTTTTTT; CDR3: CASSFDLRQPNEKLFF
V: TRBV28; D: TRBD1; size: NA; J: TRBJ1-2; DNA: TGTGCCAGCAGTTTAATACAGGGGCTTGGCTACACCTTC; CDR3: CASSLIQGLGYTF
V: TRBV28; D: TRBD1; size: NA; J: TRBJ1-5; DNA: TGTGCCAGCAGTTCATCCGACAGGGGGCCGAATCAGCCCCAGCATTTT; CDR3: CASSSSDRGPNQPQHF
V: TRBV11-2; D: TRBD1; size: NA; J: TRBJ1-5; DNA: TGTGCCAGCAGCCCGGGACAGACTTCTCAGCCCCAGCATTTT; CDR3: CASSPGQTSQPQHF
V: TRBV27; D: NA; size: NA; J: TRBJ1-1; DNA: TGTGCCAGCAGTTTATCGGGGGTAGGCACTGAAGCTTTCTTT; CDR3: CASSLSGVGTEAFF
V: TRBV25-1; D: NA; size: once; J: TRBJ2-3; DNA: TGTGCCAGCGGACAGAACACAGATACGCAGTATTTT; CDR3: CASGQNTDTQYF
V: TRBV27; D: TRBD1; size: NA; J: TRBJ2-1; DNA: TGTGCCAGCAACCACGGACAGGGGGGGTACAATGAGCAGTTCTTC; CDR3: CASNHGQGGYNEQFF
V: TRBV19; D: NA; size: NA; J: TRBJ1-2; DNA: TGTGCCACCCAGAGAAAGGGCTATGGCTACACCTTC; CDR3: CATQRKGYGYTF
V: TRBV28; D: TRBD1; size: NA; J: TRBJ1-4; DNA: TGTGCCAGCAGTGCACAGGGGTTTAATGAAAAACTGTTTTTT; CDR3: CASSAQGFNEKLFF
V: TRBV6-4; D: NA; size: NA; J: TRBJ2-2; DNA: TGTGCCAGCAGACGAGAAATTACCGGGGAGCTGTTTTTT; CDR3: CASRREITGELFF
V: TRBV5-6; D: NA; size: once; J: TRBJ2-7; DNA: TGTGCCAGCAGCTTGGGGGGGGATCCTACCTCCTACGAGCAGTACTTC; CDR3: CASSLGGDPTSYEQYF
V: TRBV28; D: TRBD1; size: NA; J: TRBJ1-2; DNA: TGTGCCAGCAGTCCCCGGGACAGGGTTGGCTACACCTTC; CDR3: CASSPRDRVGYTF
V: TRBV15; D: NA; size: NA; J: TRBJ1-2; DNA: TGTGCCACCAGCAGAACACAGGGAGAAAATGGCTACACCTTC; CDR3: CATSRTQGENGYTF
V: TRBV15; D: NA; size: NA; J: TRBJ2-1; DNA: TGTGCCACCAGCAGAGATCTGCGGCCCCCGACGTACAATGAGCAGTTCTTC; CDR3: CATSRDLRPPTYNEQFF
V: TRBV14; D: TRBD1; size: NA; J: TRBJ1-2; DNA: TGTGCCAGCAGCCTTCGACAGGGTTGGAACTATGGCTACACCTTC; CDR3: CASSLRQGWNYGYTF
V: TRBV30; D: NA; size: NA; J: TRBJ2-2; DNA: TGTGCCTGGAGGGGACAGAACACCGGGGAGCTGTTTTTT; CDR3: CAWRGQNTGELFF
V: TRBV7-9; D: TRBD2; size: NA; J: TRBJ2-1; DNA: TGTGCCAGCAGCTTTGCCGGGACTAGCGGGAGGAGGGGGCAGTTCTTC; CDR3: CASSFAGTSGRRGQFF
V: TRBV19; D: TRBD1; size: NA; J: TRBJ1-5; DNA: TGTGCCAGTACTACAGGGGTCCAGCCCCAGCATTTT; CDR3: CASTTGVQPQHF